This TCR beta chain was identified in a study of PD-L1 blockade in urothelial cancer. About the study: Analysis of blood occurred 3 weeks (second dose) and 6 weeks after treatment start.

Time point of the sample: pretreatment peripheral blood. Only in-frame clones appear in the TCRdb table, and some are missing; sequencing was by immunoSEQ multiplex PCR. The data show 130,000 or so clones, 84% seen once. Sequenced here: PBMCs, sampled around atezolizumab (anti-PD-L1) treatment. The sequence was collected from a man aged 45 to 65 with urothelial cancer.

CDR3 residues: CASSIMARLYGYTF. CDR3 DNA sequence: TGTGCCAGTAGTATTATGGCACGACTCTATGGCTACACCTTC. J is TRBJ1-2 and V is TRBV19; D gene unclear. The CDR3 sequence is 14 residues long. CDR1 is LNHDA and CDR2 is SQIVND in the germline V gene (reference sequence). Deletions cut 3 bases from V and 4 bases from J, with 12 bases between.